This T cell receptor (beta chain) appears in the sequencing data of a study of T cells in Graves' hyperthyroidism and ophthalmopathy. Study conclusions and caveats: Blood also contained most expanded thyroid clonotypes above 0.001.

The ends lost 2 bases at V and 6 bases at J; junction bases unmatched: 3. The CDR3 contains 13 residues. CDR1 is ENHRY, CDR2 SYGVKD, per germline. This clonotype came up a few times. Its antigen remains unidentified. Researchers took RNA transcripts and amplified the TCR beta CDR3 regions from them. First-round RT-PCR of the TCR CDR3 relied on the HTBI primer set. MiXCR was run by TCRdb on the multiplex PCR reads, yielding one entry per CDR3 protein. The sample lists 300,000 to 400,000 distinct CDR3 sequences; 18% were seen once. The V call is TRBV10-3, the J call TRBJ1-2, with TRBD1 identical over 7 bases. This sequence originates from a woman between 45 and 65 years old with Graves' hyperthyroidism. Sequencing used blood. The CDR3 coding sequence is TGTGCCATCAGTGAGGACAGGGAGAATGGCTACACCTTC. This translates into CAISEDRENGYTF.